These 28 T cell receptor beta chains share one sample of origin, sequenced in a study of T cell responses to AZD1222 COVID-19 vaccine. TCRdb keeps only in-frame clones here, not all; method: immunoSEQ multiplex PCR. This table holds about 190,000 clones, roughly 92% found once. The source material was peripheral blood, sampled 28 days after the second dose of the MenACWY control vaccine. All receptors come from an adult who received the MenACWY meningococcal vaccine as a control.

This chain uses TRBV12-3 or TRBV12-4 with TRBJ1-5; 8 nucleotides line up with TRBD1. The V and J ends lost 5 bases and 4 bases, in that order; junction bases with no gene match: 1. The CDR3 sequence is 13 residues long. Written as DNA, the CDR3 is TGTGCCAGCAGTCAGGGGGCTAATCAGCCCCAGCATTTT. Protein product: CASSQGANQPQHF.

The genes are TRBV7-6 and TRBJ2-7, with TRBD2 as a possible D gene (5 bases). Trimming pared 5 bases from V and 2 bases from J, leaving 13 bases between. This CDR3 spans 14 amino acids. Germline CDR1 reads SGHVS; CDR2 reads FNYEAQ. The CDR3: CASSPSTGTYEQYF. CDR3 nucleotides: TGTGCCAGCAGCCCATCGACCGGGACCTACGAGCAGTACTTC.

This clone has only one observation. V is TRBV12-3 or TRBV12-4 and J is TRBJ1-1, with D perhaps matching TRBD1 (6 bases). V was trimmed by 10 bases and J by 5 bases, leaving 17 bases between them. The CDR3 sequence is 13 residues long. The CDR3 is CAIKGGGETEAFF. CDR3 coding DNA: TGTGCCATCAAGGGGGGAGGAGAAACTGAAGCTTTCTTT.

The chain combines TRBV7-9 with TRBJ2-1, with 7 positions matching TRBD1. CDR1 is SEHNR and CDR2 is FQNEAQ in the germline V gene (reference sequence). The junction had 8 bases not matched to a gene; V was cut back by 1 base and J by 11 bases. The CDR3 has 14 amino acids. In DNA form, the CDR3 reads TGTGCCAGCAGCTTAGTGGGAGCCAGGGGGAAGCAGTTCTTC. As protein: CASSLVGARGKQFF.

The rearrangement joins TRBV28 to TRBJ1-1; 10 bases match TRBD1. Germline lookup yields CDR1 MDHEN and CDR2 SYDVKM. Trimming cost V 6 bases and J 11 bases; bases outside gene matches: 9. This CDR3 is 13 amino acids long. CDR3 sequence (DNA): TGTGCCAGCAGACAGACAGGGGGCTACGACGCTTTCTTT. Its protein product is CASRQTGGYDAFF.

The rearrangement uses TRBV19 and TRBJ1-5; TRBD1 matches 12 bases. Losses at the gene ends were 8 bases for V and 0 bases for J; bases not matched to a gene: 5. The CDR3 consists of 16 residues. Germline CDR1 LNHDA, CDR2 SQIVND (reference sequence). In DNA, the CDR3 is TGTGCCAGTTGGGACAGGGGGCTCTATAGCAATCAGCCCCAGCATTTT. Translating it yields CASWDRGLYSNQPQHF.

V gene TRBV7-8 combines with J gene TRBJ1-6, with D perhaps TRBD1 (6 bases). The V and J ends lost 1 base and 15 bases respectively, with 22 bases between them. In germline, CDR1 is SGHVS, CDR2 FQNEAQ. The CDR3 has 16 residues. The CDR3 loop is CASSLGPGAQLQSLHF. Here the CDR3 DNA reads TGTGCCAGCAGCTTAGGCCCAGGGGCCCAACTTCAGAGCCTCCACTTT.

V gene TRBV15 combines with J gene TRBJ2-7; TRBD2 matches at 8 bases. From germline, CDR1 is LNHNV and CDR2 YYDKDF (reference sequence). This CDR3 contains 15 residues. V gave up 2 bases and J gave up 0 bases; unmatched junction bases: 3. As DNA, the CDR3 is TGTGCCACCAGCAGACTAACTAGCGGCTCCTACGAGCAGTACTTC. This codes for CATSRLTSGSYEQYF.

This chain uses TRBV6-2 or TRBV6-3 with TRBJ1-1; D uncertain. The length of the CDR3 is 13 residues. The V gene's germline CDR1 is MNHEY and CDR2 SVGEGT. V was cut by 6 bases and J by 0 bases, with 8 bases left in between. CDR3 amino acids: CASSRTVNTEAFF. CDR3 DNA: TGTGCCAGCAGCCGGACGGTGAACACTGAAGCTTTCTTT.

The chain links TRBV27 to TRBJ2-3; TRBD2 might be the D (6 bases). CDR3 length equals 18 residues. Deletions cut 5 bases from V and 2 bases from J, with 23 bases between. Germline CDR1 and CDR2: MNHEY and SMNVEV (reference sequence). CDR3 residues: CASSLYSISGTFTDTQYF. In DNA, the CDR3 is TGTGCCAGCAGTCTTTATTCCATTAGCGGTACCTTCACAGATACGCAGTATTTT.

V and J are TRBV7-2 and TRBJ2-7; D is unclear. There are 17 residues in the CDR3. The germline CDR1 and CDR2 sequences are SGHTA and FQGNSA. With 0 bases removed from V and 3 bases from J, the gap between germline ends came to 18 bases. In DNA form, the CDR3 reads TGTGCCAGCAGCTTAGCCCAATACAAAGGGAACGTCTACGAGCAGTACTTC. Encoded protein: CASSLAQYKGNVYEQYF.

The gene calls are TRBV3-1 (or the pseudogene TRBV3-2) and TRBJ2-3; TRBD2 agrees at 14 bases. This CDR3 has 21 residues. CDR1 and CDR2 from the germline V gene are LGHDT and YNNKEL (reference sequence). V shed 0 bases, J shed 3 bases, and the junction held 14 bases outside the gene matches. CDR3 in DNA: TGTGCCAGCAGCCAAGAGAGCCGACTAGCGGGAGGGGTATTATTTACAGATACGCAGTATTTT. It specifies CASSQESRLAGGVLFTDTQYF.

The chain is built from TRBV10-2 and TRBJ1-5; D gene ambiguous. The CDR3 loop spans 13 amino acids. Germline assignment: CDR1 WSHSY and CDR2 SAAADI. V lost 2 bases to trimming and J lost 4 bases, with 6 bases between them. CDR3 sequence: CASSETPNQPQHF. The CDR3 DNA is TGCGCCAGCAGTGAGACACCAAATCAGCCCCAGCATTTT.

CDR3 protein: CASSQDPGGNTEAFF. CDR3 nucleotide sequence: TGCGCCAGCAGCCAAGATCCGGGTGGGAACACTGAAGCTTTCTTT. The J gene is TRBJ1-1, the V gene TRBV4-1; D gene ambiguous. This CDR3 comprises 15 residues. Looked up from germline, CDR1 is MGHRA and CDR2 is YSYEKL. V shed 0 bases and J shed 1 base, with 9 bases lying between them.

J is TRBJ2-6 and V is TRBV6-5, with no clear D. CDR1 MNHEY and CDR2 SVGAGI come from the germline V gene. This CDR3 has 13 residues. V shed 6 bases and J shed 0 bases, with 3 bases lying between them. The CDR3 bases are TGTGCCAGCAGGCGCTCTGGGGCCAACGTCCTGACTTTC. It translates to CASRRSGANVLTF.

This chain links TRBV6-4 with TRBJ1-6, with no clear D. V lost 2 bases, J lost 4 bases, and 6 bases lay in between. The CDR3 covers 14 residues. CDR1 and CDR2 from the germline V gene are MRHNA and SNTAGT. CDR3: CASSDLGYNSPLHF. CDR3 in DNA: TGTGCCAGCAGTGACCTCGGATATAATTCACCCCTCCACTTT.

This clone was seen once. As DNA, the CDR3 is TGTGCCAGCAGATACACGGGGACGAACACTGAAGCTTTCTTT. Protein sequence: CASRYTGTNTEAFF. The gene calls are TRBV3-1 (or the pseudogene TRBV3-2) and TRBJ1-1; TRBD1 is a possible D gene (5 bases). V lost 6 bases and J lost 1, with 12 bases in between. The CDR3 spans 14 residues. Germline V lookup: CDR1 LGHDT, CDR2 YNNKEL (reference sequence).

The rearrangement joins TRBV7-3 to TRBJ1-4; no reliable D call. V was pared by 5 bases and J by 6 bases, with 16 bases between. The CDR3 consists of 15 residues. Germline V gene sequence: CDR1 SGHTA, CDR2 FQGTGA. The CDR3 protein is CASSGLADLDEKLFF. The CDR3 bases are TGTGCCAGCAGCGGTCTGGCGGACCTAGATGAAAAACTGTTTTTT.

V usage is TRBV6-5 and J usage is TRBJ2-7, with 9 bases fitting TRBD1. The CDR3 consists of 13 residues. Trimming cost V 8 bases and J 2 bases; bases outside gene matches: 4. Looked up from germline, CDR1 is MNHEY and CDR2 is SVGAGI. The CDR3 DNA reads as TGTGCCAGCGCGACAGGGGGTGCCTACGAGCAGTACTTC. Amino acids: CASATGGAYEQYF.

This clone has a single count. The V call is TRBV14, the J call TRBJ1-1, with a weak D call TRBD1 (5 bases). Trimming cost V 0 bases and J 10 bases, with 18 bases left between them. Per germline, CDR1 SGHDN and CDR2 FVKESK. The CDR3 is made up of 15 amino acids. Here the CDR3 reads CASSQDWGQGTVAFF. The CDR3 region has the DNA TGTGCCAGCAGCCAAGATTGGGGCCAGGGTACGGTAGCTTTCTTT.

The gene calls are TRBV20-1 and TRBJ2-1, with D perhaps TRBD2 (6 bases). Germline assignment: CDR1 DFQATT and CDR2 SNEGSKA (reference sequence). This CDR3 contains 10 residues. The V gene lost 6 bases and the J gene lost 9 bases, with 9 bases spanning the gap. The CDR3 DNA follows: TGCAGTGCCACGGGAGCTGAGCAGTTCTTC. Amino acid sequence: CSATGAEQFF.

The chain combines TRBV6-5 with TRBJ2-7, with D unresolved. Trimming took 10 bases from V and 6 from J, leaving 13 bases between them. From germline, CDR1 is MNHEY and CDR2 SVGAGI. The CDR3 spans 11 residues. The CDR3, as DNA: TGTGCCACCTCTCCACTCTTCGAGCAGTACTTC. Amino acids: CATSPLFEQYF.

This sequence joins TRBV30 and TRBJ1-1; TRBD1 matches 10 bases. Germline values: CDR1 GTSNPN, CDR2 SVGIG (reference sequence). This CDR3 has 14 residues. After removal of 2 bases from V and 4 bases from J, the junction contained 4 bases not matched to a gene. CDR3 sequence reads: CAWSRDRGITEAFF. CDR3 DNA sequence: TGTGCCTGGAGTAGGGACAGGGGTATCACTGAAGCTTTCTTT.

The chain has TRBV5-6 and TRBJ1-5; unclear D gene. The CDR3 is 17 amino acids. V lost 1 base and J lost 0, with 14 bases in between. Germline loops: CDR1 SGHDT, CDR2 YYEEEE. CDR3 region: CASSLMVGANSNQPQHF. The DNA for the CDR3 is TGTGCCAGCAGCTTGATGGTGGGCGCTAATAGCAATCAGCCCCAGCATTTT. Drawing the rest from reference TRBV5-6 and TRBJ1-5, the complete variable domain is DAGVTQSPTHLIKTRGQQVTLRCSPKSGHDTVSWYQQALGQGPQFIFQYYEEEERQRGNFPDRFSGHQFPNYSSELNVNALLLGDSALYLCASSLMVGANSNQPQHFGDGTRLSIL.

V gene TRBV9 combines with J gene TRBJ1-6; D is unclear. The V and J ends lost 0 bases and 6 bases respectively, with 7 bases between them. CDR1 is SGDLS and CDR2 is YYNGEE in the germline V gene. This CDR3 has 14 amino acids. The CDR3 loop reads CASSVAGANSPLHF. Written as DNA, the CDR3 is TGTGCCAGCAGCGTAGCGGGAGCTAATTCACCCCTCCACTTT.

The chain joins TRBV6-2 or TRBV6-3 to TRBJ1-2; no firm D call. The CDR3 sequence is 14 residues long. Germline CDR1 is MNHEY and CDR2 is SVGEGT. The V end lost 0 bases, the J end lost 2 bases, and 7 bases lay between the germline ends. This chain's CDR3 is CASSYSGINYGYTF. The DNA of the CDR3 is TGTGCCAGCAGTTACTCGGGGATAAACTATGGCTACACCTTC.

The rearrangement links TRBV18 to TRBJ1-2; D unclear. V lost 2 bases and J 1 base, leaving 8 bases between the germline ends. CDR3 length equals 14 residues. CDR1 and CDR2 (germline): KGHSH, LQKENI. CDR3 protein: CASSPGLVNYGYTF. The CDR3 bases are TGTGCCAGCTCACCAGGCTTAGTTAACTATGGCTACACCTTC.

The sample holds one count of this clone. The chain links TRBV28 to TRBJ2-3; TRBD2 is a possible D gene (7 bases). Per germline, CDR1 MDHEN and CDR2 SYDVKM. Trimming took off 7 bases at V and 6 bases at J, with 20 bases between the two ends. This CDR3 has 15 amino acids. This chain's CDR3 is CASTQGGAQMDTQYF. As DNA, the CDR3 is TGTGCCAGCACCCAAGGGGGGGCCCAAATGGATACGCAGTATTTT.